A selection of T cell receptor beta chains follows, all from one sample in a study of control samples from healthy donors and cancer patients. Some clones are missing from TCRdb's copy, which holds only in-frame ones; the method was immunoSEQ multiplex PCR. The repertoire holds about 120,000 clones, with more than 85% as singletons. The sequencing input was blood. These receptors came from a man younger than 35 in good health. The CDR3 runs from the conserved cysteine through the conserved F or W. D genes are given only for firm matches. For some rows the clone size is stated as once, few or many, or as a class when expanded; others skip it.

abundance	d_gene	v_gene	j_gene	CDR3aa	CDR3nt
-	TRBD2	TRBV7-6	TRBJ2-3	CASSLGTSGITDTQYF	TGTGCCAGCAGCCTAGGGACTAGCGGCATCACAGATACGCAGTATTTT
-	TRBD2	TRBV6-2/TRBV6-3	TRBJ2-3	CASSSEAGDTDTQYF	TGTGCCAGCAGTTCTGAGGCGGGGGACACAGATACGCAGTATTTT
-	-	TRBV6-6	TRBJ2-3	CASSLHSRSTDTQYF	TGTGCCAGCAGTTTACACTCCCGAAGCACAGATACGCAGTATTTT
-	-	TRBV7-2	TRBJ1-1	CASRYETVTNTEAFF	TGTGCCAGCAGATACGAGACAGTGACGAACACTGAAGCTTTCTTT
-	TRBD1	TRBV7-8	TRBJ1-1	CASSWRTGSPEAFF	TGTGCCAGCAGCTGGAGGACAGGGTCCCCTGAAGCTTTCTTT
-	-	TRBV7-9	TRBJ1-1	CASSLDSMNTEAFF	TGTGCCAGCAGCTTAGACAGCATGAACACTGAAGCTTTCTTT
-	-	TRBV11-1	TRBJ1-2	CASSLQGNYGYTF	TGTGCCAGCAGCTTACAGGGCAACTATGGCTACACCTTC
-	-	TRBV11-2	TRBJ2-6	CASSLGGIRANVLTF	TGTGCCAGCAGCTTAGGGGGTATTAGGGCCAACGTCCTGACTTTC
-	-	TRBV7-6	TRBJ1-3	CASSLGPYPAGTSSGNTIYF	TGTGCCAGCAGCTTAGGGCCCTATCCGGCGGGGACAAGCTCTGGAAACACCATATATTTT
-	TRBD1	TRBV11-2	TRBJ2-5	CASSGPGTVYQETQYF	TGTGCCAGCAGCGGCCCCGGGACAGTCTACCAAGAGACCCAGTACTTC
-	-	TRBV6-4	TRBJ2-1	CASRTVRETHNEQFF	TGTGCCAGCAGGACCGTACGGGAGACCCACAATGAGCAGTTCTTC
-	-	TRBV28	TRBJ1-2	CASGSTTGRDGF	TGTGCCAGCGGCTCCACGACAGGAAGGGACGGTTTC
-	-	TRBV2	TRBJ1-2	CASSGSVKAYGYTF	TGTGCCAGCAGTGGATCCGTAAAAGCATATGGCTACACCTTC
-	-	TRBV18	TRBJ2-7	CASSPRESNRQLRLSYEQYF	TGTGCCAGCTCACCCCGGGAATCAAACAGGCAGCTGAGATTGTCCTACGAGCAGTACTTC
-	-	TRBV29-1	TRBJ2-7	CSVNDGSYEQYF	TGCAGCGTTAATGACGGGTCCTACGAGCAGTACTTC
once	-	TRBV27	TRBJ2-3	CATSNLDTQYF	TGTGCCACCTCAAATTTGGATACGCAGTATTTT
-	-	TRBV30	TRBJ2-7	CAWTAGTPYEQYF	TGTGCCTGGACTGCCGGGACACCCTACGAGCAGTACTTC
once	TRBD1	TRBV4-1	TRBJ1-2	CASSQVAPGQGIYGYTF	TGCGCCAGCAGCCAGGTTGCTCCGGGACAGGGAATCTATGGCTACACCTTC
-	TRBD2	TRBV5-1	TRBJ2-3	CASRETSGITDTQYF	TGCGCCAGCAGGGAGACTAGCGGGATCACAGATACGCAGTATTTT
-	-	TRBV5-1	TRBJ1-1	CASSLDPGGTYTEAFF	TGCGCCAGCAGTCTGGACCCGGGAGGGACCTACACTGAAGCTTTCTTT